The clone carrying this T cell receptor (beta chain) turned up a few times. This record comes from a study of T-cell reconstitution after alpha-beta-depleted transplantation in children. The CDR3 runs to 15 residues. V was trimmed by 3 bases and J by 0 bases, leaving 9 bases between them. Germline-derived CDR1 and CDR2 are LNHDA and SQIVND (reference sequence). Preparing the TCRbeta library involved the use of unique molecular identifiers. TCRdb processed the PCR reads anew with MiXCR; each CDR3 protein has one entry. The repertoire holds 450,000 to 600,000 distinct CDR3 sequences, with around 20% as singletons.

The TCR originated in a human donor who donated a stem cell graft to a child with acute lymphoblastic leukemia. V usage is TRBV19 and J usage is TRBJ2-1; D assignment may be TRBD1 or TRBD2 (5 bases each). The sample was PBMCs from the stem cell graft donor, taken from the stem cell graft. In DNA form, the CDR3 reads TGTGCCAGTAGTATGTGGGGGAACTCCTACAATGAGCAGTTCTTC. This codes for CASSMWGNSYNEQFF.